The 2 T cell receptor beta chains below come from one sample, sequenced in a study of shared clonotypes between healthy human individuals. Only in-frame clones appear in the TCRdb table, and some are missing; sequencing was by immunoSEQ multiplex PCR. The table shows some 500,000 clones, with roughly four fifths occurring only once. Sequencing was carried out using PBMCs. The receptors come from a woman aged 40 to 49 in good health. Some clones in this sample may be carry-over from other donors' samples.

The J gene is TRBJ2-7, the V gene TRBV2; TRBD2 matches at 9 bases. This CDR3 contains 14 residues. V dropped 8 bases and J dropped 0; count of bases not matched to a gene: 5. Germline loops: CDR1 SNHLY, CDR2 FYNNEI. The CDR3 bases are TGTGCCAGCCGGCTAGCGGGGTCCTCCTACGAGCAGTACTTC. This codes for CASRLAGSSYEQYF.

The V gene is TRBV27, the J gene TRBJ1-1; possibly TRBD1 for D (6 bases). Germline V gene sequence: CDR1 MNHEY, CDR2 SMNVEV (reference sequence). This CDR3 region has 13 residues. The V end lost 5 bases, the J end lost 4 bases, and 11 bases lay between the germline ends. Here the CDR3 reads CASSTGRTTEAFF. The CDR3 bases are TGTGCCAGCAGTACAGGGAGGACCACTGAAGCTTTCTTT.